The 10 T cell receptor beta chains below all came from one sample that was sequenced in a study of blood T cell repertoires in COVID-19 (dated by TCRdb to 2020 to 2021). Library preparation used the immunoSEQ multiplex PCR assay. TCRdb obtained this table from immuneACCESS and retained in-frame rearrangements with V and J assigned. These tables miss some clones; where compared with another copy, unresolved V genes account for less than half of the shortfall, and the remainder is unexplained. This sample holds about 55,000 clones; roughly 86% were observed only once. The top ten clonotypes cover 8.5% of the sample. Sequencing used peripheral blood. Source of these receptors: a man between 60 and 75 years old with active COVID-19.

This clone was counted a few times. V is TRBV11-2 and J is TRBJ2-7; D uncertain. The CDR3 spans 14 residues. Germline V gene lookup returns CDR1 SGHAT and CDR2 FQNNGV. V lost 1 base to trimming and J lost 6 bases, with 13 bases between them. The CDR3 protein is CASSLVPGLGEQYF. The CDR3 DNA reads as TGTGCCAGCAGCTTAGTCCCGGGTTTAGGCGAGCAGTACTTC.

The chain combines TRBV24-1 with TRBJ1-2; D is unresolved. This CDR3 is built from 12 residues. V was cut by 9 bases and J by 5 bases, with 12 bases left in between. CDR1 and CDR2 from the germline V gene are KGHDR and SFDVKD. Here the CDR3 reads CATSSAGYGYTF. CDR3 coding DNA: TGTGCCACCTCATCGGCGGGTTATGGCTACACCTTC.

CDR3 residues: CAIRGQSGSTPSTDTQYF. CDR3 in DNA: TGTGCCATCAGGGGACAGTCGGGTTCGACCCCTAGCACAGATACGCAGTATTTT. The chain has TRBV10-3 and TRBJ2-3, with 7 bases that match TRBD1. The CDR3 is 18 residues long. J was trimmed by 0 bases and V by 6 bases; bases with no gene match: 15. Germline CDR1 and CDR2: ENHRY and SYGVKD.

The chain is built from TRBV6-5 and TRBJ2-7, with 7 bases aligning to TRBD2. The V segment lost 8 bases and the J segment 0 bases; nucleotides outside the gene matches: 4. Germline CDR1 and CDR2: MNHEY and SVGAGI. This CDR3 comprises 13 residues. The CDR3: CASGTTSSYEQYF. CDR3 DNA sequence: TGTGCCAGCGGGACTACGAGCTCCTACGAGCAGTACTTC.

This chain uses TRBV5-1 with TRBJ2-1; the D gene is possibly TRBD2 (5 bases). The V gene's germline CDR1 is SGHRS and CDR2 YFSETQ. V lost 0 bases and J 7 bases, leaving 14 bases between the germline ends. The CDR3 is 15 amino acids. This chain's CDR3 is CASSLDLAGGNEQFF. CDR3 in DNA: TGCGCCAGCAGCTTGGATCTAGCCGGCGGTAATGAGCAGTTCTTC.

The rearrangement joins TRBV4-2 to TRBJ2-1; TRBD2 matches at 10 bases. V lost 1 base and J lost 3; bases outside the gene matches: 3. CDR1 and CDR2 from the germline V gene are LGHNA and YNFKEQ. The CDR3 runs to 16 residues. The CDR3 sequence: CASSQASGGVYNEQFF. CDR3 sequence (DNA): TGTGCCAGCAGCCAAGCTAGCGGGGGAGTCTACAATGAGCAGTTCTTC.

This chain uses TRBV18 with TRBJ1-6; the D is unclear. Trimming pared 2 bases from V and 8 bases from J, leaving 10 bases between. The CDR3 contains 14 residues. Germline CDR1 reads KGHSH; CDR2 reads LQKENI. CDR3 residues: CASSPEVTDSPLHF. Here the CDR3 DNA reads TGTGCCAGCTCACCAGAGGTAACCGATTCACCCCTCCACTTT.

V is TRBV15 and J is TRBJ1-6; D perhaps matches TRBD1 (6 bases). The V gene lost 1 base and the J gene lost 10 bases, with 14 bases spanning the gap. The CDR3 spans 15 residues. The germline gives CDR1 LNHNV, CDR2 YYDKDF (reference sequence). CDR3 bases: TGTGCCACCAGCAGAGTGGGGCAGGGGCACTCACCCCTCCACTTT. It specifies CATSRVGQGHSPLHF.

This sequence joins TRBV7-7 and TRBJ2-2, with a weak D call TRBD2 (6 bases). This CDR3 has 16 amino acids. Germline V lookup: CDR1 SSHAT, CDR2 FNYEAQ (reference sequence). V dropped 1 base and J dropped 7 bases, with 16 bases sitting between them. This CDR3 is CASSLEAGPFGGELFF. The CDR3 coding sequence is TGTGCCAGCAGCTTAGAAGCGGGCCCCTTTGGCGGGGAGCTGTTTTTT. Drawing the rest from reference TRBV7-7 and TRBJ2-2, the complete variable domain is GAGVSQSPRYKVTKRGQDVTLRCDPISSHATLYWYQQALGQGPEFLTYFNYEAQPDKSGLPSDRFSAERPEGSISTLTIQRTEQRDSAMYRCASSLEAGPFGGELFFGEGSRLTVL.

V is TRBV6-6 and J is TRBJ2-5, with TRBD2 identical over 8 bases. The CDR3 is made up of 12 amino acids. J was trimmed by 5 bases and V by 10 bases; bases with no gene match: 6. Germline CDR1 is MNHNY and CDR2 is SVGAGI (reference sequence). CDR3 DNA: TGTGCCACGGGGGGGAGGGGGGAGACCCAGTACTTC. Translation gives CATGGRGETQYF.